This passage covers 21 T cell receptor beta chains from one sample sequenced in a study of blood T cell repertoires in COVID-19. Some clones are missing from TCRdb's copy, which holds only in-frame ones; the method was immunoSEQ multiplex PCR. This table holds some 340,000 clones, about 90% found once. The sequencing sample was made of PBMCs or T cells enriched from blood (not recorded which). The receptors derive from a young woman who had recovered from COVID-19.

DNA of the CDR3: TGTGCCAGCAGCTTAGGGACTAGCGGATACAATGAGCAGTTCTTC. Translation: CASSLGTSGYNEQFF. The chain carries TRBV7-2 and TRBJ2-1; 10 nucleotides match TRBD2. J gave up 4 bases and V 1 base, and 1 base lay outside the gene matches. Germline-derived CDR1 and CDR2 are SGHTA and FQGNSA. This CDR3 spans 15 amino acids.

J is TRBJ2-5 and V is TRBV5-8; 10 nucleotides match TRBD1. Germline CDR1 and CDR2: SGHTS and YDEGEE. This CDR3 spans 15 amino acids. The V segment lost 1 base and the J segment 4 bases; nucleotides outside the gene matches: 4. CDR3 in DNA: TGTGCCAGCAGCTTGCCACGGACAGGGGGAGAGACCCAGTACTTC. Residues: CASSLPRTGGETQYF.

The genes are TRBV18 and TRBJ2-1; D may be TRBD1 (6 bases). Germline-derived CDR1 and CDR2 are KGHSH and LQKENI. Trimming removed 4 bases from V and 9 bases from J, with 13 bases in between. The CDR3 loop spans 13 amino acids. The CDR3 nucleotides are TGTGCCAGCTCACACAGGGAAGAGGGTGAGCAGTTCTTC. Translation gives CASSHREEGEQFF. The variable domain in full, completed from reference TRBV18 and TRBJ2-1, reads NAGVMQNPRHLVRRRGQEARLRCSPMKGHSHVYWYRQLPEEGLKFMVYLQKENIIDESGMPKERFSAEFPKEGPSILRIQQVVRGDSAAYFCASSHREEGEQFFGPGTRLTVL.

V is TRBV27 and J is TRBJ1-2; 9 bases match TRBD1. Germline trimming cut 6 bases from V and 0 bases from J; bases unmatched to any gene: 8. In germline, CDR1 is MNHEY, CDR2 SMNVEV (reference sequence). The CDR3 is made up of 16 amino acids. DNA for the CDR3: TGTGCCAGCAGCTCAGCTTGGGACAGGGCTAACTATGGCTACACCTTC. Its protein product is CASSSAWDRANYGYTF.

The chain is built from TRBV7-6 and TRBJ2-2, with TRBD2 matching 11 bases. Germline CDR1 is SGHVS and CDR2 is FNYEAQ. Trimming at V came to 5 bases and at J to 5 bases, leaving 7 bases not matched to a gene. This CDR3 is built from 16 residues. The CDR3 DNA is TGTGCCAGCAGCCCTAGCGGGGGGTTCGGTACCGGGGAGCTGTTTTTT. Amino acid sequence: CASSPSGGFGTGELFF.

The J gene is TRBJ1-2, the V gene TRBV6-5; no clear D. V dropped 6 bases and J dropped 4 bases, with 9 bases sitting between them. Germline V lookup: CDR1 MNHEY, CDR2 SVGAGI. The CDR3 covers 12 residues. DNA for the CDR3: TGTGCCAGCAGCCCCCGGTCCTATGGCTACACCTTC. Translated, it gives CASSPRSYGYTF.

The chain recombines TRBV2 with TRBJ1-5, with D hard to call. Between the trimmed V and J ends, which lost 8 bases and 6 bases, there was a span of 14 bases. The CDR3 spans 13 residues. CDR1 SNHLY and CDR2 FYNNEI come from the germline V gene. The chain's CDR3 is CASDEGRGQPQHF. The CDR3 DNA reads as TGTGCCAGCGACGAAGGTCGGGGTCAGCCCCAGCATTTT.

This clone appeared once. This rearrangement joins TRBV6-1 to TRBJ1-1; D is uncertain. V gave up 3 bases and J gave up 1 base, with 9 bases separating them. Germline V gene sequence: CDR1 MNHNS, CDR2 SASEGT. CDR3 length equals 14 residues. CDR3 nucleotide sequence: TGTGCCAGCAGTGAGATGATCAGGAACACTGAAGCTTTCTTT. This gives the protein CASSEMIRNTEAFF.

CDR3 coding DNA: TGCGCCAGCAGCCAGAACAGTAGATTAAATGAAAAACTGTTTTTT. Protein: CASSQNSRLNEKLFF. The chain is built from TRBV5-1 and TRBJ1-4, with D hard to call. CDR1 is SGHRS and CDR2 is YFSETQ in the germline V gene. The CDR3 covers 15 residues. V lost 4 bases, J lost 5 bases, and 15 bases lay in between.

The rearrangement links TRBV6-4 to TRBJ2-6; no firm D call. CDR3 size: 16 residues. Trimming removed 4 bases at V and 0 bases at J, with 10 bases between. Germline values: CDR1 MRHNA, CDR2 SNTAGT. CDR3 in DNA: TGTGCCAGCAGTGTGGTGTGGAGCTCTGGGGCCAACGTCCTGACTTTC. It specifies CASSVVWSSGANVLTF.

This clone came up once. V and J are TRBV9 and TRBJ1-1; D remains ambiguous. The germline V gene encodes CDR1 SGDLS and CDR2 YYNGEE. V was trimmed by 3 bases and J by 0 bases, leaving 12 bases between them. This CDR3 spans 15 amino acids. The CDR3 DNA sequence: TGTGCCAGCAGCGCAGGAGCGGGGATGAACACTGAAGCTTTCTTT. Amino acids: CASSAGAGMNTEAFF.

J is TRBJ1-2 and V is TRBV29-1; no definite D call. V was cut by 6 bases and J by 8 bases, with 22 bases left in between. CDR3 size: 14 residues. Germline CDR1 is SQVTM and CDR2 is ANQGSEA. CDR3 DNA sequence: TGCAGCGTCTACTACGTACCGGAACCCAGCGGCTACACCTTC. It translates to CSVYYVPEPSGYTF.

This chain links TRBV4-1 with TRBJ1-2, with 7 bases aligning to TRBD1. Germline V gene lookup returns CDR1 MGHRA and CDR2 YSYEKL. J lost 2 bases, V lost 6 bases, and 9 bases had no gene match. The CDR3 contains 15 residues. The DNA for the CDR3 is TGCGCCAGCAGTTTGGCAGGGGGTGCAAACTATGGCTACACCTTC. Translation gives CASSLAGGANYGYTF.

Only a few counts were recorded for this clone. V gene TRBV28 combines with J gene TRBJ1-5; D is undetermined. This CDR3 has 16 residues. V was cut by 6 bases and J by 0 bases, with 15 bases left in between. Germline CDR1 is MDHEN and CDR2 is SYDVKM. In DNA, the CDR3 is TGTGCCAGCAGCGCCCCCGGGGTCTTTAGCAATCAGCCCCAGCATTTT. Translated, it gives CASSAPGVFSNQPQHF. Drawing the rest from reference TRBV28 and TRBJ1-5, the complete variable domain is DVKVTQSSRYLVKRTGEKVFLECVQDMDHENMFWYRQDPGLGLRLIYFSYDVKMKEKGDIPEGYSVSREKKERFSLILESASTNQTSMYLCASSAPGVFSNQPQHFGDGTRLSIL.

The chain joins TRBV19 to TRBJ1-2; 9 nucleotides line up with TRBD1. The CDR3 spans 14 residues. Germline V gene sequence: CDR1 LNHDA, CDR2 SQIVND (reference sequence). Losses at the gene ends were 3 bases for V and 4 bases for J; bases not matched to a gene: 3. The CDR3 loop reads CASSIGTGPYGYTF. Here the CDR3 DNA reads TGTGCCAGTAGTATCGGGACAGGGCCCTATGGCTACACCTTC.

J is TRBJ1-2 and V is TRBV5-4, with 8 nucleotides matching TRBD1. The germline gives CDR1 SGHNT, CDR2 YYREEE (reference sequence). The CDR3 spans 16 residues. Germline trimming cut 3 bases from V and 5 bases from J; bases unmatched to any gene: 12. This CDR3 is CASSSGTGRAEYGYTF. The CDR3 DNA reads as TGTGCCAGCAGCTCCGGGACAGGCCGAGCGGAATATGGCTACACCTTC. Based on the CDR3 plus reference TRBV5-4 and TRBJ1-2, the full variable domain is ETGVTQSPTHLIKTRGQQVTLRCSSQSGHNTVSWYQQALGQGPQFIFQYYREEENGRGNFPPRFSGLQFPNYSSELNVNALELDDSALYLCASSSGTGRAEYGYTFGSGTRLTVV.

Here the CDR3 reads CASSPSRDRAGNYGYTF. The CDR3 nucleotides read TGTGCCAGCAGTCCGTCCCGGGACAGGGCTGGCAACTATGGCTACACCTTC. This sequence joins TRBV27 and TRBJ1-2; 9 nucleotides align to TRBD1. Germline V gene lookup returns CDR1 MNHEY and CDR2 SMNVEV (reference sequence). V trimming: 5 bases; J trimming: 2 bases; junction bases outside the gene matches: 12. This CDR3 is 17 amino acids long.

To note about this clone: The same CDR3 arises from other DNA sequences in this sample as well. The CDR3 DNA is TGTGCCAGCAGCCAAGATCCGGGGGGGGCCTACAATGAGCAGTTCTTC. Residues: CASSQDPGGAYNEQFF. The chain uses TRBV4-2 and TRBJ2-1; 8 positions agree with TRBD2. Trimming cost V 0 bases and J 2 bases; bases outside gene matches: 3. This CDR3 is built from 16 residues. Germline CDR1 is LGHNA and CDR2 is YNFKEQ.

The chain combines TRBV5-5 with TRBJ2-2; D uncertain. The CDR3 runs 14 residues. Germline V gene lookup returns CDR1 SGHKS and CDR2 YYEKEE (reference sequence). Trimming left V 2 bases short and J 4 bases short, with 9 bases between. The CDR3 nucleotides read TGTGCCAGCAGCTTTGGAGTCGGCACCGGGGAGCTGTTTTTT. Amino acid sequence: CASSFGVGTGELFF.

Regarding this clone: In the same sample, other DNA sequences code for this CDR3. CDR3 loop: CASSRSSYNEQFF. DNA for the CDR3: TGTGCCAGCAGTCGGAGCTCCTACAATGAGCAGTTCTTC. The rearrangement links TRBV28 to TRBJ2-1; D is ambiguous. The germline gives CDR1 MDHEN, CDR2 SYDVKM. V was shortened by 5 bases and J by 0 bases, with 5 bases between the two germline ends. The CDR3 contains 13 residues.

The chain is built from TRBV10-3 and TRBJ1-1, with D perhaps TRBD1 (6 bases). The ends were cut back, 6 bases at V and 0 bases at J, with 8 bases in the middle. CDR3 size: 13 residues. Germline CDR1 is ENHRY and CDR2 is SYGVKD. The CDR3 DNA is TGTGCCATCAGGGGGGCCTTGAACACTGAAGCTTTCTTT. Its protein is CAIRGALNTEAFF.